Each of the 2 T cell receptor beta chains below was sequenced from the same sample in a study of blood T cell repertoires in COVID-19. The table came from immunoSEQ multiplex PCR; TCRdb's copy has only in-frame clones and leaves some out. This sample has about 400,000 clones, with approximately 86% found just once. Sequenced input: peripheral blood. Receptor source: a human donor in a cohort sampled during active COVID-19.

This clone was seen only a few times. The chain couples TRBV7-9 to TRBJ2-7; 10 nucleotides agree with TRBD2. The V gene's germline CDR1 is SEHNR and CDR2 FQNEAQ (reference sequence). V lost 5 bases to trimming and J lost 4 bases; unmatched junction nucleotides: 17. CDR3 length equals 18 residues. In nucleotides, the CDR3 is TGTGCCAGCAGCGGGAAGGGGCTAGCGGGAGAGACTTCATACGAGCAGTACTTC. This encodes CASSGKGLAGETSYEQYF.

V and J are TRBV20-1 and TRBJ1-1; the D is unclear. The CDR3 runs 11 residues. The V gene's germline CDR1 is DFQATT and CDR2 SNEGSKA (reference sequence). Trimming removed 6 bases at V and 7 bases at J, with 12 bases between. CDR3 nucleotide sequence: TGCAGTGCCCAACCCTACAGTGAAGCTTTCTTT. Its translation: CSAQPYSEAFF.